These 29 T cell receptor beta chains originate from one sample sequenced in a study of blood T cells in healthy people across ages. A J-beta primer mix and a sample-barcoded 5' primer were used in a second PCR of roughly 7 to 12 cycles. TCRdb reprocessed the 5' RACE reads with MiXCR, giving one entry per CDR3 protein. The sample has 1.5 million or so distinct CDR3 sequences, roughly 40% seen once. The sample was blood. The origin of the receptors is a woman aged 18-29 years in good health.

This clonotype was counted between two and nine times. The rearrangement uses TRBV2 and TRBJ2-1; no clear D gene. V shed 7 bases and J shed 3 bases, with 16 bases lying between them. Germline CDR1 and CDR2: SNHLY and FYNNEI. There are 15 residues in the CDR3. CDR3 bases: TGTGCCAGCATCGCCAAGCCCGAAAGCTACAATGAGCAGTTCTTC. Translating gives CASIAKPESYNEQFF.

For the CDR3, the DNA is TGTGCCAGCGGGGGCTACCAAGGCCCAGCAATCAATGAGCAGTTCTTC. It translates to CASGGYQGPAINEQFF. The chain joins TRBV9 to TRBJ2-1, with TRBD1 as a possible D gene (6 bases). Trimming removed 7 bases from V and 6 bases from J, with 23 bases in between. The CDR3 contains 16 residues. Per germline, CDR1 SGDLS and CDR2 YYNGEE.

Concerning this clonotype: This may arise from a read error, as a much more abundant clone is one base away. V is TRBV12-3 or TRBV12-4 and J is TRBJ2-1, with no clear D. V lost 10 bases, J lost 13 bases, and 14 bases lay in between. The length of the CDR3 is 10 residues. CDR3 in amino acids: CATVGETQFF. The CDR3 DNA reads TGTGCCACTGTAGGAGAGACCCAGTTCTTC.

This chain connects TRBV27 to TRBJ2-1; TRBD1 matches 7 bases. J lost 7 bases, V lost 2 bases, and 5 bases had no gene match. This CDR3 is built from 14 residues. The germline V gene has CDR1 MNHEY and CDR2 SMNVEV (reference sequence). CDR3 bases: TGTGCCAGCAGTTTAACGACAGGGCAAAATGAGCAGTTCTTC. Its translation is CASSLTTGQNEQFF.

This clonotype occurred a few times. In nucleotides, the CDR3 is TGCAGTGCTAGTGATGTAGGGGGGGGAGACTATGGCTACACCTTC. Translated, it gives CSASDVGGGDYGYTF. The J gene is TRBJ1-2, the V gene TRBV20-1, with a possible D match to TRBD1 (6 bases). The V end lost 3 bases, the J end lost 3 bases, and 17 bases lay between the germline ends. CDR1 is DFQATT, CDR2 SNEGSKA, per germline (reference sequence). CDR3 length equals 15 residues.

The chain joins TRBV18 to TRBJ1-2; 7 bases are a match to TRBD1. Germline CDR1 reads KGHSH; CDR2 reads LQKENI. V was clipped by 6 bases and J by 3 bases; unmatched bases: 10. CDR3 size: 15 residues. As DNA, the CDR3 is TGTGCCAGCTCTCCAGGGGGTGAGGGCCACTATGGCTACACCTTC. Translation gives CASSPGGEGHYGYTF. Combining the CDR3 with reference TRBV18 and TRBJ1-2 gives the whole variable domain NAGVMQNPRHLVRRRGQEARLRCSPMKGHSHVYWYRQLPEEGLKFMVYLQKENIIDESGMPKERFSAEFPKEGPSILRIQQVVRGDSAAYFCASSPGGEGHYGYTFGSGTRLTVV.

The chain couples TRBV11-2 to TRBJ2-1, with a tentative D call TRBD2 (6 bases). The CDR3 has 14 amino acids. Germline V gene sequence: CDR1 SGHAT, CDR2 FQNNGV. Between the trimmed V and J ends, which lost 5 bases and 4 bases, there was a span of 12 bases. CDR3 bases: TGTGCCAGCAGCCGCCCCGGAGGGTACAATGAGCAGTTCTTC. The encoded protein is CASSRPGGYNEQFF.

The V and J genes are TRBV6-5 and TRBJ2-3; D may correspond to TRBD1 or TRBD2 (5 bases each). This CDR3 spans 14 amino acids. CDR1 and CDR2 from the germline V gene are MNHEY and SVGAGI. V was clipped by 5 bases and J by 2 bases, with 11 bases between them. The CDR3 sequence is CASSTAGTTDTQYF. CDR3 coding DNA: TGTGCCAGCAGTACTGCCGGGACCACAGATACGCAGTATTTT.

The V gene is TRBV9, the J gene TRBJ2-7, with TRBD2 identical over 10 bases. The germline V gene has CDR1 SGDLS and CDR2 YYNGEE. J gave up 6 bases and V 0 bases, and 6 bases lay outside the gene matches. This CDR3 has 15 amino acids. CDR3 DNA sequence: TGTGCCAGCAGCGTAGAGGCTAGCGGGAGATCCGAGCAGTACTTC. It is translated as CASSVEASGRSEQYF.

In this sample, this clonotype turned up a few times. J is TRBJ2-4 and V is TRBV6-5; D is possibly TRBD1 (6 bases). The closer fit of TRBJ2-7 to the DNA end suggests the J call may be wrong. The CDR3 contains 13 residues. Per germline, CDR1 MNHEY and CDR2 SVGAGI. DNA of the CDR3: TGTGCCAGCAGTTACCCGAAAGGGGGCGAGCAGTACTTC. It codes for CASSYPKGGEQYF.

This clonotype has more than one count but fewer than ten. V and J are TRBV7-2 and TRBJ2-1, with TRBD2 matching over 13 bases. The germline CDR1 and CDR2 sequences are SGHTA and FQGNSA. V lost 5 bases to trimming and J lost 7 bases; unmatched junction nucleotides: 8. The CDR3 sequence is 16 residues long. The CDR3 reads CASSTNMGLAGNEQFF. In DNA form, the CDR3 reads TGTGCCAGCAGCACGAATATGGGACTAGCGGGAAATGAGCAGTTCTTC.

The V call is TRBV5-1, the J call TRBJ2-3; weak D call: TRBD1 (5 bases). This CDR3 is 14 amino acids long. Germline CDR1 and CDR2: SGHRS and YFSETQ. Trimming cost V 0 bases and J 5 bases, with 10 bases left between them. DNA of the CDR3: TGCGCCAGCAGCTTGGGCAGGGTGGAAGATACGCAGTATTTT. It codes for CASSLGRVEDTQYF.

V gene TRBV6-2 or TRBV6-3 combines with J gene TRBJ2-1, with D perhaps TRBD1 (5 bases). Germline V gives CDR1 MNHEY, CDR2 SVGEGT. The germline V and J ends were trimmed by 2 bases and 9 bases, with 8 bases remaining between them. The CDR3 has 12 amino acids. In nucleotides, the CDR3 is TGTGCCAGCAGTTACAGAGACAGTGAGCAGTTCTTC. The encoded protein is CASSYRDSEQFF.

The gene calls are TRBV6-1 and TRBJ2-3; tentative D call: TRBD2 (7 bases). The CDR3 has 15 residues. The V and J ends lost 8 bases and 4 bases respectively, with 19 bases between them. Per the germline V gene, CDR1 is MNHNS and CDR2 is SASEGT. The CDR3 coding sequence is TGTGCCAGCCCTAGGGGGGGGATCGTTGCAGATACGCAGTATTTT. It encodes CASPRGGIVADTQYF.

The V and J genes are TRBV28 and TRBJ2-1; 8 nucleotides match TRBD1. Trimming at V came to 4 bases and at J to 2 bases, leaving 4 bases not matched to a gene. In germline, CDR1 is MDHEN, CDR2 SYDVKM. The CDR3 is 15 residues long. The DNA of the CDR3 is TGTGCCAGCAGTTCGACAGGGGAGGCCTACAATGAGCAGTTCTTC. Protein sequence: CASSSTGEAYNEQFF.

This clonotype is a singleton in its sample. This rearrangement joins TRBV6-1 to TRBJ1-5; no definite D call. V was shortened by 3 bases and J by 4 bases, with 13 bases between the two germline ends. The CDR3 extends over 15 amino acids. In germline, CDR1 is MNHNS, CDR2 SASEGT. DNA for the CDR3: TGTGCCAGCAGTGACCTACCAGCGGCGAATCAGCCCCAGCATTTT. Amino acids: CASSDLPAANQPQHF.

The CDR3 DNA reads as TGCGCCAGCAACAAGGCCATCAACACTGAAGCTTTCTTT. Amino acid sequence: CASNKAINTEAFF. The rearrangement joins TRBV10-2 to TRBJ1-1; D not resolved. CDR1 WSHSY and CDR2 SAAADI come from the germline V gene. With 7 bases removed from V and 2 bases from J, the gap between germline ends came to 11 bases. The CDR3 runs to 13 residues.

V usage is TRBV9 and J usage is TRBJ2-4, with TRBD2 matching 9 bases. This CDR3 comprises 17 residues. Unmatched junction bases numbered 12, after V lost 4 bases and J lost 4 bases. Germline lookup yields CDR1 SGDLS and CDR2 YYNGEE. The CDR3 DNA follows: TGTGCCAGCAGCCATTCCCTTAGCGGGGGAGATAAAAACATTCAGTACTTC. It codes for CASSHSLSGGDKNIQYF.

The chain uses TRBV6-1 and TRBJ1-3; D gene ambiguous. V dropped 7 bases and J dropped 0 bases, with 7 bases sitting between them. In germline, CDR1 is MNHNS, CDR2 SASEGT. CDR3 length: 13 residues. CDR3 nucleotides: TGTGCCAGCAAGACCATCTCTGGAAACACCATATATTTT. Its protein is CASKTISGNTIYF.

The rearrangement links TRBV20-1 to TRBJ1-1; D is possibly TRBD1 (5 bases). There are 14 residues in the CDR3. Deletions cut 0 bases from V and 5 bases from J, with 13 bases between. CDR1 and CDR2 from the germline V gene are DFQATT and SNEGSKA (reference sequence). CDR3: CSARDGAMGTEAFF. The CDR3 DNA is TGCAGTGCTAGAGACGGGGCGATGGGAACTGAAGCTTTCTTT.

This clonotype was counted a few times. The genes are TRBV29-1 and TRBJ2-3; TRBD1 agrees at 7 bases. The CDR3 has 14 residues. With V trimmed by 4 bases and J by 1 base, 5 bases remained unmatched. Germline CDR1 SQVTM, CDR2 ANQGSEA. This CDR3 is CSVGSGTGTDTQYF. In DNA form, the CDR3 reads TGCAGCGTTGGCTCCGGGACAGGCACAGATACGCAGTATTTT.

V and J are TRBV7-2 and TRBJ2-7; D gene unclear. V was pared by 2 bases and J by 3 bases, with 14 bases between. Germline CDR1 and CDR2: SGHTA and FQGNSA. The CDR3 covers 15 residues. CDR3 in DNA: TGTGCCAGCAGCTTAAGTACCCTGGCTTTCTACGAGCAGTACTTC. Its translation: CASSLSTLAFYEQYF.

There are a few counts of this clonotype. This rearrangement joins TRBV7-2 to TRBJ1-2, with D unresolved. CDR1 SGHTA and CDR2 FQGNSA come from the germline V gene. CDR3 length equals 15 residues. Trimming pared 5 bases from V and 5 bases from J, leaving 18 bases between. The CDR3 DNA reads TGTGCCAGCAGCCGACGGGCCGCGTTCCCTTATGGCTACACCTTC. This gives the protein CASSRRAAFPYGYTF.

The rearrangement uses TRBV7-2 and TRBJ2-5, with 9 bases matching TRBD2. Germline CDR1 SGHTA, CDR2 FQGNSA. The CDR3 is 16 residues long. V shed 1 base, J shed 4 bases, and the junction held 7 bases outside the gene matches. CDR3 in amino acids: CASSLDDLAGLETQYF. CDR3 DNA sequence: TGTGCCAGCAGCTTAGATGATCTAGCGGGGTTAGAGACCCAGTACTTC.

The chain has TRBV7-3 and TRBJ2-2; D is unresolved. Germline CDR1 reads SGHTA; CDR2 reads FQGTGA. This CDR3 has 13 residues. The V end was cut by 5 bases, the J end by 5 bases, with 9 bases between. The CDR3 region has the DNA TGTGCCAGCAGCCCTAGACAAACCGGGGAGCTGTTTTTT. This translates into CASSPRQTGELFF.

This clonotype was seen ten or more times. The gene calls are TRBV9 and TRBJ2-7, with D maybe TRBD1 (5 bases). The CDR3 is 13 amino acids. V gave up 2 bases and J gave up 0 bases, with 6 bases separating them. In germline, CDR1 is SGDLS, CDR2 YYNGEE. The CDR3 region is CASSVDNSYEQYF. CDR3 DNA sequence: TGTGCCAGCAGCGTGGACAACTCCTACGAGCAGTACTTC.

The chain joins TRBV27 to TRBJ2-7, with TRBD1 identical over 9 bases. The germline V gene encodes CDR1 MNHEY and CDR2 SMNVEV (reference sequence). J lost 3 bases, V lost 5 bases, and 5 bases had no gene match. The CDR3 spans 14 residues. The CDR3 region is CASSTGQGHYEQYF. The CDR3 nucleotides are TGTGCCAGCAGTACTGGACAGGGGCACTACGAGCAGTACTTC.

The count of this clonotype is one. V gene TRBV20-1 combines with J gene TRBJ2-5, with D unresolved. The J call is doubtful: the DNA matches TRBJ2-7 better. Germline CDR1 DFQATT, CDR2 SNEGSKA (reference sequence). This CDR3 comprises 14 residues. CDR3 sequence (DNA): TGCAGTGCTAGAGGCCCCGGCCGAACGGCCGAGCAGTACTTC. It codes for CSARGPGRTAEQYF.

This clonotype was seen a few times. This rearrangement joins TRBV4-1 to TRBJ2-1, with TRBD2 as a possible D gene (8 bases). Germline values: CDR1 MGHRA, CDR2 YSYEKL. The CDR3 has 16 amino acids. V lost 0 bases and J 7 bases, leaving 16 bases between the germline ends. This CDR3 is CASSQDSGDSRNEQFF. CDR3 sequence (DNA): TGCGCCAGCAGCCAAGATAGCGGGGACAGCCGAAATGAGCAGTTCTTC.